The rows below give T cell receptor beta chains drawn from one sample of a study of cytomegalovirus exposure and HLA in healthy donors. Method: immunoSEQ multiplex PCR; TCRdb's copy keeps in-frame clones and lacks some. The repertoire holds around 200,000 clones, about 69% seen once, with about 5% in the top ten. Specimen: PBMCs. The receptors derive from a man aged 25-40 years in good health and CMV-seropositive. Each CDR3 is given with its conserved first and last residue. The D gene is left open where the match is weak. Where a row states a size, it is once, few, many or the class of an expanded clone; other rows omit it.

D gene	V gene	clone size	J gene	CDR3 DNA	CDR3 protein
TRBD2	TRBV4-1	.	TRBJ2-7	TGCGCCAGCAGCCAAGTTGGGCAAGCGGGATCAACCTACGAGCAGTACTTC	CASSQVGQAGSTYEQYF
.	TRBV18	.	TRBJ1-4	TGTGCCAGCTCCCCCCGGGGGGGGAGGCCTAATGAAAAACTGTTTTTT	CASSPRGGRPNEKLFF
TRBD2	TRBV7-2	.	TRBJ2-5	TGTGCCAGCAGCTCCCGGACTAGCGGCCAAGAGACCCAGTACTTC	CASSSRTSGQETQYF
.	TRBV15	.	TRBJ1-4	TGTGCCACCAGCAGAGTGGGCCGACAGCCTGAAAAACTGTTTTTT	CATSRVGRQPEKLFF
.	TRBV5-5	.	TRBJ1-6	TGTGCCAGCAGCTTGGGGCTAGAGAGCTCCTATAATTCACCCCTCCACTTT	CASSLGLESSYNSPLHF
TRBD2	TRBV4-2	.	TRBJ2-5	TGTGCCAGCAGCCAGCAAAGCGGGGGAGGGGAGACCCAGTACTTC	CASSQQSGGGETQYF
.	TRBV6-5	.	TRBJ1-1	TGTGCCAGCCGGTTGCAGGGCCTGAACACTGAAGCTTTCTTT	CASRLQGLNTEAFF
TRBD1	TRBV27	.	TRBJ1-5	TGTGCCAGCAGTAACACCGCGGACAGGGGAAATCAGCCCCAGCATTTT	CASSNTADRGNQPQHF
TRBD1	TRBV7-2	.	TRBJ1-2	TGTGCCAGCAGCACCCGACAGGGGCCCTCTAACTATGGCTACACCTTC	CASSTRQGPSNYGYTF
TRBD2	TRBV7-7	few	TRBJ2-5	TGTGCTAGCAGCTTGCAATGGAGAGCGGGGGGTAGGGAGACCCAGTACTTC	CASSLQWRAGGRETQYF
.	TRBV29-1	.	TRBJ2-7	TGCAGCGTTGCCCTCCGGGACATGGGCGAGCAGTACTTC	CSVALRDMGEQYF
TRBD2	TRBV28	few	TRBJ2-1	TGTGCCAGCAGGGCTAGCGGGAGGTACAATGAGCAGTTCTTC	CASRASGRYNEQFF
.	TRBV28	once	TRBJ1-2	TGTGCCAGCAGTTTAGCTGGGTCAGGGATGAGAGGCTACACCTTC	CASSLAGSGMRGYTF
.	TRBV7-3	few	TRBJ2-6	TGTGCCAGCAGCCACTGGTCGTCTGGGGCCAACGTCCTGACTTTC	CASSHWSSGANVLTF
TRBD2	TRBV6-1	.	TRBJ2-7	TGTGCCAGCAGTGAACCGCTACTAGCGGGTTTCGAGCAGTACTTC	CASSEPLLAGFEQYF
TRBD1	TRBV4-1	.	TRBJ1-1	TGCGCCAGCAGCCAAGTTTTCCGACAGGGGAGCACTGAAGCTTTCTTT	CASSQVFRQGSTEAFF
TRBD1	TRBV27	.	TRBJ2-1	TGTGCCAGCAGTTTAACAGGGGGCTCCTACAATGAGCAGTTCTTC	CASSLTGGSYNEQFF
.	TRBV5-1	.	TRBJ2-5	TGCGCCAGCAGCTTGTATCCCTCAGTGTCAGAACGCTCAGAGACCCAGTACTTC	CASSLYPSVSERSETQYF
TRBD2	TRBV20-1	.	TRBJ2-1	TGCAGTGCCTCCTTGGCGGGAGAGGGGTTCTTC	CSASLAGEGFF
.	TRBV15	few	TRBJ2-7	TGTGCCACCACGGCAGGGGATGTGGACGAGCAGTACTTC	CATTAGDVDEQYF
.	TRBV15	.	TRBJ2-3	TGTGCCACCAGCAGATCCGGGGGTGATACGCAGTATTTT	CATSRSGGDTQYF
TRBD2	TRBV5-1	.	TRBJ2-3	TGCGCCAGCAGCCCAAGAAGAGTAAGGCGGGAGGGGAGGGATACGCAGTATTTT	CASSPRRVRREGRDTQYF
.	TRBV6-5	.	TRBJ2-7	TGTGCCAGCAGTGCAAGGGGCGGTAGCGAGCAGTACTTC	CASSARGGSEQYF
TRBD2	TRBV4-3	once	TRBJ2-3	TGCGCCAGCAGCCAAGAGGCTAGCGGGATACATCATACGCAGTATTTT	CASSQEASGIHHTQYF
TRBD1	TRBV7-2	.	TRBJ2-7	TGTGCCAGCAGCTTAGGGAACAGGGGACCCTACGAGCAGTACTTC	CASSLGNRGPYEQYF
.	TRBV6-5	few	TRBJ1-1	TGTGCCAGCAGGTATCGGGTGAACACTGAAGCTTTCTTT	CASRYRVNTEAFF